The present TCR beta chain was sequenced within a study of T cell responses to AZD1222 COVID-19 vaccine. Findings of the study overall: Females outnumbered males among donors, who were mostly white British; clonal diversity was possibly underestimated. Dominant CD4 TCR responses targeted spike regions 160-218 and 743-854.

This clone was picked up one time. The antigen is undetermined. Pooled together were second doses at about 4 or about 12 weeks. Repertoires were generated with immunoSEQ multiplex PCR, while TCRdb's copy carries only in-frame clones and drops some. The sample yields approximately 130,000 clones, about 88% seen once. This CDR3 is 14 amino acids long. The germline gives CDR1 SGHDT, CDR2 YYEEEE. Trimming took 3 bases from V and 1 from J, leaving 5 bases between them. The chain uses TRBV5-6 and TRBJ2-6; D is unresolved. The sample was peripheral blood, taken 28 days after the second AZD1222 dose. The sequence derives from an adult who received the AZD1222 COVID-19 vaccine. In DNA form, the CDR3 reads TGTGCCAGCAGCTCAGTTTCTGGGGCCAACGTCCTGACTTTC. This encodes CASSSVSGANVLTF.